This TCR beta chain was observed in a study of blood T cell repertoires in COVID-19. Overall study context: Spain, Italy and the United States supplied samples that represented acute and convalescent COVID-19. From T cells, B-cell-depleted T cells, or PBMCs came the material, which was cDNA or gDNA.

As processed by the authors: Amplification of reference gene primers provided the estimated nucleated cell counts. This table comes from immunoSEQ multiplex PCR, and its TCRdb copy is limited to in-frame clones, with some not included. V and J calls and clone size are as listed in that table; D and trimming were resolved from the DNA. The sample yields about 190,000 clones, approximately 90% seen once. The specimen sequenced was peripheral blood. This receptor was identified in a human donor in a cohort sampled during active COVID-19.

The CDR3 protein is CASTNLNQPQHF. CDR3 in DNA: TGTGCCAGCACTAACCTCAATCAGCCCCAGCATTTT. The chain has TRBV12-3 or TRBV12-4 and TRBJ1-5, with D unresolved. V lost 7 bases, J lost 3 bases, and 7 bases lay in between. This CDR3 has 12 residues.